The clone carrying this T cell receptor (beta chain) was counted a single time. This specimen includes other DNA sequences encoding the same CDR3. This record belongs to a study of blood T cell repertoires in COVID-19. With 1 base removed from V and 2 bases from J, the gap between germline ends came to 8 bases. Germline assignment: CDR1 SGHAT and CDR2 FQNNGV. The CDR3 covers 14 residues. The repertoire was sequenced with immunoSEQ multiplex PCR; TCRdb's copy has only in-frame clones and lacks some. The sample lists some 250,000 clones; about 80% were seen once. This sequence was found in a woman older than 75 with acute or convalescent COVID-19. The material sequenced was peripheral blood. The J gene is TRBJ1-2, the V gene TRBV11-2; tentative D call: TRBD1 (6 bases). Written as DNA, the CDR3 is TGTGCCAGCAGCTTAGGGCAGGGGAACTATGGCTACACCTTC. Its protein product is CASSLGQGNYGYTF.